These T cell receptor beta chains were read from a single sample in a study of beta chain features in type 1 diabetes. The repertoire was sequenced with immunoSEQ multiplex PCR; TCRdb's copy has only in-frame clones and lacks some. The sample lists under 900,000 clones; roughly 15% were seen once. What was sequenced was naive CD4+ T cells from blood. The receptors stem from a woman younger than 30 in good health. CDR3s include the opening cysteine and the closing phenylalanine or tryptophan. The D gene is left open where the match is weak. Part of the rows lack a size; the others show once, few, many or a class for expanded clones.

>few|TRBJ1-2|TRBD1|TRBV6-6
CASSYFPGQGYGYTF
TGTGCCAGCAGTTATTTCCCGGGACAGGGCTATGGCTACACCTTC
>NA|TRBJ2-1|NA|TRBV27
CASSLRVVAVSSYNEQFF
TGTGCCAGCAGTTTACGGGTGGTAGCGGTTAGCTCCTACAATGAGCAGTTCTTC
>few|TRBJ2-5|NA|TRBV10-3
CAISLGVAETQYF
TGTGCCATCAGTCTAGGGGTAGCGGAGACCCAGTACTTC
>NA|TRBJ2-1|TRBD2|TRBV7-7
CASSLGAAGLADDNEQFF
TGTGCTAGCAGCTTAGGCGCTGCCGGACTAGCGGACGACAATGAGCAGTTCTTC
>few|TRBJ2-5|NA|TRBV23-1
CASSLAAKETQYF
TGCGCCAGCAGTCTAGCCGCGAAAGAGACCCAGTACTTC
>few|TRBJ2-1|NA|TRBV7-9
CASSFSGTSNEQFF
TGTGCCAGCAGCTTCTCCGGGACTTCTAATGAGCAGTTCTTC
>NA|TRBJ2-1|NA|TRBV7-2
CASRLAAASYNEQFF
TGTGCCAGCAGACTCGCGGCGGCCTCCTACAATGAGCAGTTCTTC
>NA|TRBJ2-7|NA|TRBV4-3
CASSRLRGTDEQYF
TGCGCCAGCAGCCGGCTCCGGGGGACCGACGAGCAGTACTTC
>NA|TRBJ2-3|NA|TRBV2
CASSEEYTDTQYF
TGTGCCAGCAGTGAAGAATACACAGATACGCAGTATTTT
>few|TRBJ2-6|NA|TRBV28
CATHPGGSGANVLTF
TGTGCCACCCACCCGGGTGGCTCTGGGGCCAACGTCCTGACTTTC
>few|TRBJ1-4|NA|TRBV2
CASSGERQATSATNEKLFF
TGTGCCAGCAGTGGTGAAAGACAGGCGACTTCTGCAACTAATGAAAAACTGTTTTTT
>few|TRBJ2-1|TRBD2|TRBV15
CATSRRESNEQFF
TGTGCCACCAGCCGGCGGGAGTCTAATGAGCAGTTCTTC
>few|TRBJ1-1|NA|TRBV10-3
CAISESGRNTEAFF
TGTGCCATCAGTGAGTCGGGCAGGAACACTGAAGCTTTCTTT
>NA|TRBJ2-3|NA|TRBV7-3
CASSLGPGSTDTQYF
TGTGCCAGCAGCTTAGGTCCAGGAAGCACAGATACGCAGTATTTT
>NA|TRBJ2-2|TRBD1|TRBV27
CASSLWVWGQGYTGELFF
TGTGCCAGCAGTTTATGGGTTTGGGGACAGGGCTACACCGGGGAGCTGTTTTTT
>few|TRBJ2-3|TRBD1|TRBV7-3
CASSKGAPRGTDTQYF
TGTGCCAGCTCCAAGGGGGCACCGCGTGGGACAGATACGCAGTATTTT
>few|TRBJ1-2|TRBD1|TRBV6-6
CASSYARDSGGYTF
TGTGCCAGCAGTTACGCTCGGGACAGCGGCGGCTACACCTTC
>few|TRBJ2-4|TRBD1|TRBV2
CASRGQGPNIQYF
TGTGCCAGCAGAGGACAGGGGCCCAACATTCAGTACTTC
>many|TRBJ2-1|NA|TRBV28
CASSPYNEQFF
TGTGCCAGCAGCCCTTACAATGAGCAGTTCTTC
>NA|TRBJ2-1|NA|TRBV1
CTSLTSGRRGEQFF
TGCACCAGCCTAACTAGCGGGAGAAGAGGTGAGCAGTTCTTC
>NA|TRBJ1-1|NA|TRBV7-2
CASSPMRVGAFF
TGTGCCAGCAGCCCCATGAGAGTCGGAGCTTTCTTT
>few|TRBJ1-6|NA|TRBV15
CATSRLQGQSSYNSPLHF
TGTGCCACCAGCAGGTTACAGGGCCAGAGCTCCTATAATTCACCCCTCCACTTT
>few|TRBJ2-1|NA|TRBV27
CASSPWATGSYNEQFF
TGTGCCAGCAGTCCTTGGGCGACAGGCTCCTACAATGAGCAGTTCTTC
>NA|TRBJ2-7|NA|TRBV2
CASSEQSYEQYF
TGTGCCAGCAGTGAACAATCCTACGAGCAGTACTTC
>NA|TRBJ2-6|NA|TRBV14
CASSQGSSGANVLTF
TGTGCCAGCAGCCAAGGAAGCTCTGGGGCCAACGTCCTGACTTTC
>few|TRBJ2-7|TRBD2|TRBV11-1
CASSSGLAYSYEQYF
TGTGCCAGCAGCTCGGGACTAGCATACTCCTACGAGCAGTACTTC
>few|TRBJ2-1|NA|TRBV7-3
CASSPRRSSYNEQFF
TGTGCCAGCAGCCCCCGGAGGAGCTCCTACAATGAGCAGTTCTTC
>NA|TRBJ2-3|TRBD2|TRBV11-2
CASSLEVAGASTDTQYF
TGTGCCAGCAGCTTAGAAGTAGCGGGAGCGTCCACAGATACGCAGTATTTT
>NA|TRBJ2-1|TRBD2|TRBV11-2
CASTGFSGSGNEQFF
TGTGCCAGCACCGGCTTTAGCGGGAGCGGGAATGAGCAGTTCTTC
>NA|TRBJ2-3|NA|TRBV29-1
CSVAPANTDTQYF
TGCAGCGTTGCACCGGCGAACACAGATACGCAGTATTTT
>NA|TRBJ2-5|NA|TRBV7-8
CASSLAPGQETQYF
TGTGCCAGCAGCTTAGCGCCAGGACAAGAGACCCAGTACTTC
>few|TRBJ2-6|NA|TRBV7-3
CASSLGSGPSLSGANVLTF
TGTGCCAGCAGCTTAGGTTCAGGACCGTCACTCTCTGGGGCCAACGTCCTGACTTTC
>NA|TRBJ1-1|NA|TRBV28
CASSFMTGMNTEAFF
TGTGCCAGCAGTTTCATGACAGGCATGAACACTGAAGCTTTCTTT
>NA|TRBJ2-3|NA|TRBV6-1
CASRIGASDTQYF
TGTGCCAGCAGGATCGGCGCATCAGATACGCAGTATTTT
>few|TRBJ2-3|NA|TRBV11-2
CASSPQGVDTQYF
TGTGCCAGCAGCCCACAGGGAGTCGATACGCAGTATTTT
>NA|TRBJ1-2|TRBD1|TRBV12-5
CASGPDLDRGGYTF
TGTGCTAGTGGTCCCGACCTCGACAGGGGCGGCTACACCTTC
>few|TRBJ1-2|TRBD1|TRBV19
CASRGQGALGYTF
TGTGCCAGTAGGGGACAGGGGGCGCTTGGCTACACCTTC
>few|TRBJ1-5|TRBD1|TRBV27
CASSRTGNQPQHF
TGTGCCAGCAGCAGGACAGGAAATCAGCCCCAGCATTTT
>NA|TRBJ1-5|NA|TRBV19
CASSMTGLQPQHF
TGTGCCAGTAGTATGACAGGTCTACAGCCCCAGCATTTT
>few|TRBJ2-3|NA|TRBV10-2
CASKGQLAGTDTQYF
TGCGCCAGTAAAGGACAGCTAGCCGGCACAGATACGCAGTATTTT
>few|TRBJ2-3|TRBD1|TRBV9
CASSASDRGRSDTQYF
TGTGCCAGCAGCGCGTCGGACAGGGGGCGTTCAGATACGCAGTATTTT
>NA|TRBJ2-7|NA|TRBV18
CASSPYSGPTYEQYF
TGTGCCAGCTCACCCTATAGCGGTCCAACCTACGAGCAGTACTTC
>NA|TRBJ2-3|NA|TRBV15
CATSRGRITDTQYF
TGTGCCACCAGCAGAGGACGGATCACAGATACGCAGTATTTT
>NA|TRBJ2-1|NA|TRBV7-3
CASSPSQAAGNEQFF
TGTGCCAGCAGCCCCTCCCAGGCGGCGGGGAATGAGCAGTTCTTC
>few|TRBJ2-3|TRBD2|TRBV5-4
CASSTPGLAADTQYF
TGTGCCAGCAGCACCCCGGGACTAGCCGCAGATACGCAGTATTTT